The present TCR beta chain was sequenced within a study of cytomegalovirus exposure and HLA in healthy donors. General study findings and limits: For TCR beta chains, V- and J-gene trimming was later linked to a missense DCLRE1C variant. Many donors carried some public TCRs, although rarity characterized most TCR sequences. Researchers had no immune exposure information except CMV serostatus available.

The length of the CDR3 is 14 residues. CDR1 and CDR2 from the germline V gene are LGHNT and FRNRAP. V was cut by 0 bases and J by 0 bases, with 5 bases left in between. Concerning this clone: Its antigen is undetermined.

This PCR relied on a set of 60 Vbeta primers and 13 Jbeta primers. Clones were read by immunoSEQ multiplex PCR, and TCRdb kept only the in-frame ones, dropping some. The data contain fewer than 200,000 clones, about 79% of them singletons. The receptor was isolated from a man aged 40-55 years in good health and CMV-seropositive. The sequencing input was PBMCs. This sequence joins TRBV12-5 and TRBJ1-1, with D unresolved. Here the CDR3 DNA reads TGTGCTAGTGGTTTGGTCCCCATGAACACTGAAGCTTTCTTT. It codes for CASGLVPMNTEAFF.